These 32 T cell receptor beta chains were sequenced from one sample in a study of T cells after yellow fever vaccination. TCRdb re-analysed the 5' RACE reads in MiXCR, keeping a single row per CDR3 protein. There are a few hundred thousand distinct CDR3 sequences in the sample; about 12% occur only once, and 3.2% lies in the top ten. This sample comprised CD4+ T cells sorted from PBMCs, obtained 15 days after the yellow fever booster vaccination. The receptors stem from a man aged 18 to 30 who received the YFV17D yellow fever vaccine.

The V call is TRBV5-1, the J call TRBJ2-1; 7 bases match TRBD1. Germline CDR1 is SGHRS and CDR2 is YFSETQ. V lost 2 bases to trimming and J lost 5 bases; unmatched junction nucleotides: 7. The CDR3 runs to 15 residues. CDR3 residues: CASSFPGGSDNEQFF. CDR3 DNA sequence: TGCGCCAGCAGCTTCCCAGGGGGTTCGGACAATGAGCAGTTCTTC.

The chain links TRBV9 to TRBJ2-3; 9 bases agree with TRBD2. V was pared by 1 base and J by 2 bases, with 11 bases of the junction left unmatched. The CDR3 has 18 amino acids. Germline CDR1 SGDLS, CDR2 YYNGEE. CDR3 in amino acids: CASSVRAGGPSPTDTQYF. The CDR3 DNA follows: TGTGCCAGCAGCGTAAGAGCGGGGGGACCCTCACCCACAGATACGCAGTATTTT. Looking up the rest from reference TRBV9 and TRBJ2-3 gives the full variable domain: DSGVTQTPKHLITATGQRVTLRCSPRSGDLSVYWYQQSLDQGLQFLIQYYNGEERAKGNILERFSAQQFPDLHSELNLSSLELGDSALYFCASSVRAGGPSPTDTQYFGPGTRLTVL.

This clonotype showed up just a few times. The chain joins TRBV27 to TRBJ2-5, with TRBD2 as a possible D gene (7 bases). The germline V and J ends were trimmed by 4 bases and 1 base, with 22 bases remaining between them. The germline V gene encodes CDR1 MNHEY and CDR2 SMNVEV (reference sequence). This CDR3 is built from 18 residues. CDR3 loop: CASSSYRGEGVIQETQYF. The CDR3 region has the DNA TGTGCCAGCAGTTCCTACCGCGGGGAGGGGGTGATCCAAGAGACCCAGTACTTC.

The gene calls are TRBV24-1 and TRBJ2-3, with 8 bases matching TRBD1. The J segment lost 5 bases and the V segment lost 5 bases, leaving 5 bases of the junction unmatched. Germline-derived CDR1 and CDR2 are KGHDR and SFDVKD. The CDR3 consists of 14 residues. The CDR3 DNA reads as TGTGCCACCAGTGGCAGGGGGCATCAAGATACGCAGTATTTT. Amino acid sequence: CATSGRGHQDTQYF.

V usage is TRBV2 and J usage is TRBJ2-1, with TRBD2 identical over 10 bases. The trim removed 8 bases at V and 7 bases at J, leaving 8 bases unmatched. CDR3 size: 14 residues. The germline CDR1 and CDR2 sequences are SNHLY and FYNNEI. The CDR3 loop is CASLTSGPGNEQFF. DNA of the CDR3: TGTGCCAGCCTGACTAGCGGGCCTGGGAATGAGCAGTTCTTC. Combining the CDR3 with reference TRBV2 and TRBJ2-1 gives the whole variable domain EPEVTQTPSHQVTQMGQEVILRCVPISNHLYFYWYRQILGQKVEFLVSFYNNEISEKSEIFDDQFSVERPDGSNFTLKIRSTKLEDSAMYFCASLTSGPGNEQFFGPGTRLTVL.

This clonotype was counted at least ten times. The rearrangement uses TRBV5-1 and TRBJ2-7; 10 nucleotides align to TRBD1. Unmatched junction bases numbered 0, after V lost 5 bases and J lost 4 bases. The germline CDR1 and CDR2 sequences are SGHRS and YFSETQ. The CDR3 has 12 amino acids. As DNA, the CDR3 is TGCGCCAGCAGGGGACAGGGGTACGAGCAGTACTTC. This gives the protein CASRGQGYEQYF. The whole variable domain, filled in from reference TRBV5-1 and TRBJ2-7, reads KAGVTQTPRYLIKTRGQQVTLSCSPISGHRSVSWYQQTPGQGLQFLFEYFSETQRNKGNFPGRFSGRQFSNSRSEMNVSTLELGDSALYLCASRGQGYEQYFGPGTRLTVT.

The genes are TRBV5-4 and TRBJ2-1; the match to TRBD2 covers 13 bases. This CDR3 spans 17 amino acids. Germline V gives CDR1 SGHNT, CDR2 YYREEE (reference sequence). Germline trimming cut 0 bases from V and 6 bases from J; bases unmatched to any gene: 6. The CDR3 region is CASSLELAGGPSNEQFF. The DNA for the CDR3 is TGTGCCAGCAGCTTGGAACTAGCGGGGGGGCCGTCCAATGAGCAGTTCTTC. Full variable domain (remainder filled in from reference TRBV5-4 and TRBJ2-1): ETGVTQSPTHLIKTRGQQVTLRCSSQSGHNTVSWYQQALGQGPQFIFQYYREEENGRGNFPPRFSGLQFPNYSSELNVNALELDDSALYLCASSLELAGGPSNEQFFGPGTRLTVL.

There are a few counts of this clonotype. The CDR3 loop reads CASRQSQGSDEQFF. The CDR3 DNA reads as TGTGCCAGCAGACAATCGCAGGGTTCTGATGAGCAGTTCTTC. This sequence joins TRBV7-2 and TRBJ2-1; D is perhaps TRBD1 (5 bases). The germline CDR1 and CDR2 sequences are SGHTA and FQGNSA. V shed 6 bases and J shed 8 bases, with 17 bases lying between them. There are 14 residues in the CDR3. Variable domain in full (rest from reference TRBV7-2 and TRBJ2-1): GAGVSQSPSNKVTEKGKDVELRCDPISGHTALYWYRQSLGQGLEFLIYFQGNSAPDKSGLPSDRFSAERTGGSVSTLTIQRTQQEDSAVYLCASRQSQGSDEQFFGPGTRLTVL.

The gene calls are TRBV11-2 and TRBJ2-5, with TRBD2 matching 7 bases. V shed 5 bases, J shed 4 bases, and the junction held 10 bases outside the gene matches. The CDR3 has 15 residues. Germline CDR1 and CDR2: SGHAT and FQNNGV. The CDR3 region has the DNA TGTGCCAGCAGCCTCCCCTGGGGGGGGGGAGAGACCCAGTACTTC. Encoded protein: CASSLPWGGGETQYF.

V usage is TRBV5-5 and J usage is TRBJ2-2; D might be TRBD1 or TRBD2, each matching 5 bases. CDR3 length equals 17 residues. CDR1 and CDR2 from the germline V gene are SGHKS and YYEKEE (reference sequence). V shed 4 bases and J shed 3 bases, with 19 bases lying between them. CDR3 DNA: TGTGCCAGCAGCCCGGGGACCGTACAGCCCGACACCGGGGAGCTGTTTTTT. It encodes CASSPGTVQPDTGELFF. The whole variable domain, remainder taken from reference TRBV5-5 and TRBJ2-2, is DAGVTQSPTHLIKTRGQQVTLRCSPISGHKSVSWYQQVLGQGPQFIFQYYEKEERGRGNFPDRFSARQFPNYSSELNVNALLLGDSALYLCASSPGTVQPDTGELFFGEGSRLTVL.

The chain uses TRBV7-2 and TRBJ1-4; D gene uncertain. The CDR3 totals 14 residues. Germline CDR1 reads SGHTA; CDR2 reads FQGNSA. V lost 3 bases to trimming and J lost 0 bases, with 5 bases between them. For the CDR3, the DNA is TGTGCCAGCAGCTTCGGGACAACTAATGAAAAACTGTTTTTT. This gives the protein CASSFGTTNEKLFF.

This clonotype has more than one count but fewer than ten. This sequence joins TRBV5-1 and TRBJ2-2; D is ambiguous. Germline CDR1 reads SGHRS; CDR2 reads YFSETQ. The CDR3 is 12 residues long. V lost 4 bases to trimming and J lost 6 bases, with 7 bases between them. In DNA, the CDR3 is TGCGCCAGCAGCGAACCCTCCGGGGAGCTGTTTTTT. Translated: CASSEPSGELFF. The variable domain in full, with the rest retrieved from reference TRBV5-1 and TRBJ2-2, is KAGVTQTPRYLIKTRGQQVTLSCSPISGHRSVSWYQQTPGQGLQFLFEYFSETQRNKGNFPGRFSGRQFSNSRSEMNVSTLELGDSALYLCASSEPSGELFFGEGSRLTVL.

This clonotype was seen a handful of times. The rearrangement uses TRBV7-2 and TRBJ2-2; D is perhaps TRBD1 (7 bases). In germline, CDR1 is SGHTA, CDR2 FQGNSA. V was shortened by 8 bases and J by 9 bases, with 22 bases between the two germline ends. The CDR3 consists of 15 residues. The CDR3: CASVAGTEIPRELFF. CDR3 bases: TGTGCCAGCGTCGCGGGGACAGAGATACCGAGGGAGCTGTTTTTT.

The rearrangement joins TRBV7-8 to TRBJ2-7; D tentatively fits TRBD1 or TRBD2 (6 bases each). V was pared by 10 bases and J by 3 bases, with 19 bases between. The CDR3 contains 14 residues. Germline V lookup: CDR1 SGHVS, CDR2 FQNEAQ. DNA of the CDR3: TGTGCCACCCCGGTTGGGGGGCGCTGCTACGAGCAGTACGTC. Translation: CATPVGGRCYEQYV.

For the CDR3, the DNA is TGTGCCAGCAGACGAGTAGTGACAGGGAACTTTGAAGCTTTCTTT. This encodes CASRRVVTGNFEAFF. The V gene is TRBV6-2 or TRBV6-3, the J gene TRBJ1-1; 7 nucleotides align to TRBD1. Germline V lookup: CDR1 MNHEY, CDR2 SVGEGT. J gave up 7 bases and V 6 bases, and 14 bases lay outside the gene matches. The CDR3 runs 15 residues.

This clonotype has just a few counts. The gene calls are TRBV7-2 and TRBJ2-7; maybe TRBD2 (5 bases). Germline lookup yields CDR1 SGHTA and CDR2 FQGNSA. The CDR3 consists of 16 residues. Between the trimmed V and J ends, which lost 5 bases and 2 bases, there was a span of 19 bases. CDR3 in amino acids: CASSTKAAGTAYEQYF. CDR3 DNA: TGTGCCAGCAGCACTAAGGCGGCGGGTACCGCCTACGAGCAGTACTTC.

This clonotype has just a few counts. The rearrangement links TRBV6-1 to TRBJ2-1; 13 positions match TRBD2. This CDR3 comprises 15 residues. After removal of 7 bases from V and 5 bases from J, the junction contained 5 bases not matched to a gene. Germline assignment: CDR1 MNHNS and CDR2 SASEGT. The CDR3 is CASTGTSGANNEQFF. CDR3 in DNA: TGTGCCAGCACCGGGACTAGCGGGGCCAACAATGAGCAGTTCTTC.

In its sample, this clonotype was seen a few times. This CDR3 reads CALNWGTEAFF. The DNA of the CDR3 is TGTGCCCTAAATTGGGGCACTGAAGCTTTCTTT. The V and J genes are TRBV7-9 and TRBJ1-1; unclear D gene. Per germline, CDR1 SEHNR and CDR2 FQNEAQ (reference sequence). This CDR3 spans 11 amino acids. With 11 bases removed from V and 4 bases from J, the gap between germline ends came to 11 bases.

V gene TRBV7-8 combines with J gene TRBJ2-5; 9 positions agree with TRBD2. The CDR3 sequence is 15 residues long. The trim removed 1 base at V and 5 bases at J, leaving 5 bases unmatched. Germline-derived CDR1 and CDR2 are SGHVS and FQNEAQ. The CDR3 DNA reads as TGTGCCAGCAGCTTAGTCGGGACTAGCAGGGAGACCCAGTACTTC. Encoded protein: CASSLVGTSRETQYF. The full variable domain, with the rest looked up from reference TRBV7-8 and TRBJ2-5, is GAGVSQSPRYKVAKRGQDVALRCDPISGHVSLFWYQQALGQGPEFLTYFQNEAQLDKSGLPSDRFFAERPEGSVSTLKIQRTQQEDSAVYLCASSLVGTSRETQYFGPGTRLLVL.

CDR3 DNA: TGTGCCAGCAGCGGCCCCAGGGGGCGGACCGGGGAGCTGTTTTTT. Translating gives CASSGPRGRTGELFF. The rearrangement links TRBV21-1 to TRBJ2-2; TRBD1 was called by the table and not checked on the DNA. TRBV21-1 is designated a pseudogene. This CDR3 has 15 residues.

The chain combines TRBV7-6 with TRBJ2-7; TRBD2 agrees at 10 bases. Germline CDR1 and CDR2: SGHVS and FNYEAQ. Trimming cost V 5 bases and J 0 bases; bases outside gene matches: 4. CDR3 length: 15 residues. DNA for the CDR3: TGTGCCAGCAGCCCTAGCGGGGGATCCTCCTACGAGCAGTACTTC. Encoded protein: CASSPSGGSSYEQYF.

The V and J genes are TRBV7-2 and TRBJ1-1; D remains unclear. The germline V and J ends were trimmed by 1 base and 6 bases, with 18 bases remaining between them. Germline assignment: CDR1 SGHTA and CDR2 FQGNSA. CDR3 length: 16 residues. This CDR3 is CASSLDTAGGLAEAFF. The CDR3 coding sequence is TGTGCCAGCAGCTTAGACACGGCCGGAGGGTTGGCTGAAGCTTTCTTT. Complete variable domain (other parts from reference TRBV7-2 and TRBJ1-1): GAGVSQSPSNKVTEKGKDVELRCDPISGHTALYWYRQSLGQGLEFLIYFQGNSAPDKSGLPSDRFSAERTGGSVSTLTIQRTQQEDSAVYLCASSLDTAGGLAEAFFGQGTRLTVV.

The table lists this clonotype with a few counts. The gene calls are TRBV24-1 and TRBJ2-3; D is unclear. CDR3 size: 15 residues. Trimming pared 6 bases from V and 2 bases from J, leaving 14 bases between. Germline loops: CDR1 KGHDR, CDR2 SFDVKD. The CDR3 protein is CATSSEKTNTDTQYF. The CDR3 DNA sequence: TGTGCCACCAGTAGCGAGAAAACCAACACAGATACGCAGTATTTT.

This clonotype was seen at least ten times. The CDR3 region has the DNA TGTGCCAGCAGTACCGTTGGTGCGGGGGGCGAGCAGTACTTC. As protein: CASSTVGAGGEQYF. The V gene is TRBV7-2, the J gene TRBJ2-7, with TRBD2 identical over 8 bases. V was pared by 6 bases and J by 6 bases, with 10 bases of the junction left unmatched. The CDR3 is 14 residues long. Germline CDR1 SGHTA, CDR2 FQGNSA. Complete variable domain (other parts from reference TRBV7-2 and TRBJ2-7): GAGVSQSPSNKVTEKGKDVELRCDPISGHTALYWYRQSLGQGLEFLIYFQGNSAPDKSGLPSDRFSAERTGGSVSTLTIQRTQQEDSAVYLCASSTVGAGGEQYFGPGTRLTVT.

The chain links TRBV6-5 to TRBJ1-3, with no clear D. CDR3 length: 15 amino acids. Germline V gene lookup returns CDR1 MNHEY and CDR2 SVGAGI. Trimming stripped 10 bases from V and 0 bases from J, with 16 bases between. CDR3 loop: CATAYSSHSGNTIYF. CDR3 DNA sequence: TGTGCCACAGCATATAGCTCCCACTCTGGAAACACCATATATTTT.

The chain recombines TRBV5-1 with TRBJ1-3; 12 nucleotides match TRBD1. Trimming at V came to 4 bases and at J to 4 bases, leaving 3 bases not matched to a gene. The CDR3 is 15 amino acids. The germline V gene has CDR1 SGHRS and CDR2 YFSETQ. The CDR3 region is CASSRDRGLGNTIYF. CDR3 in DNA: TGCGCCAGCAGCCGGGACAGGGGGCTCGGAAACACCATATATTTT.

This clonotype was detected only a few times. For the CDR3, the DNA is TGCGCCAGCAGCCCCATGAGGGCTAGCGGGGGGGCGAGGATCCGGAGCTCCTACGAGCAGTACTTC. Amino acids: CASSPMRASGGARIRSSYEQYF. The chain couples TRBV4-1 to TRBJ2-7, with 12 bases that match TRBD2. J gave up 0 bases and V 4 bases, and 22 bases lay outside the gene matches. The CDR3 is made up of 22 amino acids. The V gene's germline CDR1 is MGHRA and CDR2 YSYEKL.

This clonotype showed up just once. This chain links TRBV4-2 with TRBJ1-1, with 9 nucleotides matching TRBD1. CDR1 is LGHNA and CDR2 is YNFKEQ in the germline V gene. The CDR3 totals 15 residues. J was trimmed by 4 bases and V by 3 bases; bases with no gene match: 6. The CDR3 spells CASSQADRGGTEAFF. The CDR3 nucleotides read TGTGCCAGCAGCCAGGCGGACAGGGGAGGCACTGAAGCTTTCTTT.

The table lists this clonotype with a few counts. The rearrangement joins TRBV6-2 or TRBV6-3 to TRBJ1-1, with D hard to call. Germline loops: CDR1 MNHEY, CDR2 SVGEGT. This CDR3 contains 11 residues. V was shortened by 6 bases and J by 5 bases, with 7 bases between the two germline ends. The CDR3 spells CASRRRTEAFF. CDR3 DNA: TGTGCCAGCAGGCGGAGGACTGAAGCTTTCTTT.

This clonotype turned up a few times. V usage is TRBV5-1 and J usage is TRBJ2-5; TRBD1 aligns across 7 bases. V shed 4 bases, J shed 6 bases, and the junction held 6 bases outside the gene matches. This CDR3 contains 13 residues. In germline, CDR1 is SGHRS, CDR2 YFSETQ. The DNA for the CDR3 is TGCGCCAGCAGCCTCGGGACAGAGAAGACCCAGTACTTC. Translating gives CASSLGTEKTQYF.

The gene calls are TRBV7-9 and TRBJ1-4, with TRBD1 as a possible D gene (6 bases). From germline, CDR1 is SEHNR and CDR2 FQNEAQ (reference sequence). With 2 bases removed from V and 8 bases from J, the gap between germline ends came to 12 bases. The CDR3 has 14 residues. The CDR3 nucleotides read TGTGCCAGCAGCTTATCAGGGGTCCGGGAAAAACTGTTTTTT. Translating it yields CASSLSGVREKLFF. Combining the CDR3 with reference TRBV7-9 and TRBJ1-4 gives the whole variable domain DTGVSQNPRHKITKRGQNVTFRCDPISEHNRLYWYRQTLGQGPEFLTYFQNEAQLEKSRLLSDRFSAERPKGSFSTLEIQRTEQGDSAMYLCASSLSGVREKLFFGSGTQLSVL.

This clonotype was observed a handful of times. The chain employs TRBV9 and TRBJ2-3; D is unresolved. The CDR3 totals 15 residues. V dropped 0 bases and J dropped 2 bases, with 10 bases sitting between them. Germline CDR1 and CDR2: SGDLS and YYNGEE. CDR3 residues: CASSVGADFTDTQYF. Written as DNA, the CDR3 is TGTGCCAGCAGCGTAGGGGCGGATTTCACAGATACGCAGTATTTT.